The TCR beta chain under discussion was sequenced for a study of shared clonotypes between healthy human individuals. V was pared by 4 bases and J by 2 bases, with 16 bases of the junction left unmatched. CDR1 and CDR2 (germline): MGHDK, SYGVNS. The CDR3 runs 18 residues. Study conclusions and caveats: Compared with clonotypes that all four donors shared, non-shared clonotypes had lower generation probabilities.

To note about this clone: Its specificity is not known.

Produced via immunoSEQ multiplex PCR; TCRdb's table is partial and in-frame only. The sample contains roughly 410,000 clones, roughly 96% of which appear only once. The rearrangement links TRBV25-1 to TRBJ2-5; TRBD1 agrees at 7 bases. Sequenced input: memory CD8+ T cells sorted from blood. Subset given: CD45RO+ cells pooled with CCR7-negative TemRA cells. This sequence originates from a man aged 25-40 years in good health. The CDR3 bases are TGTGCCAGCAGTGCAAGTCCCCGACAGGGAAACCTACAAGAGACCCAGTACTTC. It translates to CASSASPRQGNLQETQYF.